A single sample is the source of the 10 T cell receptor beta chains below, sequenced in a study of OX40 agonist ivuxolimab in advanced cancers. Only in-frame clones appear in the TCRdb table, and some are missing; sequencing was by immunoSEQ multiplex PCR. The repertoire holds fewer than 45,000 clones, with just under 90% as singletons. Specimen: CD4+ or CD8+ T cells sorted from blood, collected in a trial of the OX40 agonist ivuxolimab. Receptors originate from an adult with an advanced solid tumor such as melanoma, head and neck, liver or kidney cancer.

The chain combines TRBV6-5 with TRBJ1-6, with 9 bases fitting TRBD1. V dropped 3 bases and J dropped 9; count of bases not matched to a gene: 6. CDR1 and CDR2 from the germline V gene are MNHEY and SVGAGI. CDR3 length: 15 amino acids. CDR3 DNA: TGTGCCAGCAGTTATGGGGACAGGGAAAGTTCACCCCTCCACTTT. Its protein product is CASSYGDRESSPLHF.

V gene TRBV4-1 combines with J gene TRBJ2-2; D is uncertain. Germline CDR1 reads MGHRA; CDR2 reads YSYEKL. Trimming stripped 3 bases from V and 4 bases from J, with 18 bases between. The CDR3 totals 17 residues. CDR3 loop: CASSQALVGAGTGELFF. Written as DNA, the CDR3 is TGCGCCAGCAGCCAGGCCTTAGTGGGCGCCGGCACCGGGGAGCTGTTTTTT.

The genes are TRBV7-2 and TRBJ1-2; no clear D gene. CDR3 length: 17 residues. Deletions cut 2 bases from V and 6 bases from J, with 22 bases between. The germline CDR1 and CDR2 sequences are SGHTA and FQGNSA. DNA of the CDR3: TGTGCCAGCAGCTTAACTACCGGAGACGCACGGAGGGATGGCTACACCTTC. This translates into CASSLTTGDARRDGYTF. Full variable domain (remainder filled in from reference TRBV7-2 and TRBJ1-2): GAGVSQSPSNKVTEKGKDVELRCDPISGHTALYWYRQSLGQGLEFLIYFQGNSAPDKSGLPSDRFSAERTGGSVSTLTIQRTQQEDSAVYLCASSLTTGDARRDGYTFGSGTRLTVV.

The chain uses TRBV19 and TRBJ1-2; D perhaps matches TRBD1 (5 bases). This CDR3 spans 14 amino acids. CDR1 is LNHDA, CDR2 SQIVND, per germline (reference sequence). V gave up 3 bases and J gave up 0 bases, with 8 bases separating them. The CDR3 region has the DNA TGTGCCAGTAGTATCCAGGGCACTAACTATGGCTACACCTTC. Its translation: CASSIQGTNYGYTF.

V and J are TRBV30 and TRBJ1-2; unclear D gene. Germline lookup yields CDR1 GTSNPN and CDR2 SVGIG (reference sequence). This CDR3 has 14 amino acids. V was cut by 3 bases and J by 1 base, with 12 bases left in between. The CDR3 reads CAWRLNGVNYGYTF. The CDR3 DNA reads as TGTGCCTGGAGATTAAACGGGGTTAACTATGGCTACACCTTC.

The chain carries TRBV4-1 and TRBJ2-3; 14 nucleotides match TRBD2. The CDR3 is 19 amino acids. The V and J ends lost 3 bases and 4 bases, in that order; junction bases with no gene match: 12. Germline V gives CDR1 MGHRA, CDR2 YSYEKL. The CDR3 coding sequence is TGCGCCAGCAGCCAGCCTTCGGGACTAGCGGGAGACCCCGCAGATACGCAGTATTTT. Translating it yields CASSQPSGLAGDPADTQYF.

This clone has just a few counts. This sequence joins TRBV30 and TRBJ1-5, with D perhaps matching TRBD1 (6 bases). CDR3 length: 13 amino acids. V shed 5 bases and J shed 6 bases, with 14 bases lying between them. Germline V gene sequence: CDR1 GTSNPN, CDR2 SVGIG (reference sequence). CDR3 region: CAWSRGGPQPQHF. The CDR3 bases are TGTGCCTGGTCCCGGGGGGGGCCTCAGCCCCAGCATTTT.

The chain is built from TRBV2 and TRBJ1-4; 7 bases are shared with TRBD1. The CDR3 has 13 amino acids. With V trimmed by 8 bases and J by 8 bases, 8 bases remained unmatched. Germline lookup yields CDR1 SNHLY and CDR2 FYNNEI. The chain's CDR3 is CASSGQAGEKLFF. CDR3 bases: TGTGCCAGCTCCGGACAGGCGGGCGAAAAACTGTTTTTT.

The genes are TRBV18 and TRBJ2-7; maybe TRBD1 (5 bases). The V end was cut by 6 bases, the J end by 4 bases, with 10 bases between. The germline gives CDR1 KGHSH, CDR2 LQKENI. CDR3 size: 12 residues. CDR3 sequence: CASSPGRYEQYF. CDR3 coding DNA: TGTGCCAGCTCCCCAGGGCGGTACGAGCAGTACTTC.

J is TRBJ2-7 and V is TRBV7-9; D is possibly TRBD2 (6 bases). With 6 bases removed from V and 4 bases from J, the gap between germline ends came to 22 bases. Germline lookup yields CDR1 SEHNR and CDR2 FQNEAQ (reference sequence). The CDR3 is 16 residues long. The CDR3 bases are TGTGCCAGCAGTCCCCTCACGGGAGAAGATCTTTACGAGCAGTACTTC. It yields the protein CASSPLTGEDLYEQYF.